Below, 18 T cell receptor beta chains from the same sample are listed, as sequenced in a study of blood T cell repertoires in COVID-19. Here immunoSEQ multiplex PCR was the method, and the copy in TCRdb shows in-frame clones only, minus some. The sample shows some 210,000 clones, 70% to 90% of them seen only once. The sequencing sample was made of peripheral blood. The receptors shown here come from a woman aged 50 to 60 with active or convalescent COVID-19.

The gene calls are TRBV6-6 and TRBJ2-2; TRBD2 aligns across 12 bases. The CDR3 covers 15 residues. CDR1 is MNHNY, CDR2 SVGAGI, per germline (reference sequence). Trimming took 3 bases from V and 5 from J; bases not matched to a gene: 1. The CDR3 nucleotides are TGTGCCAGCAGTTATCTAGCGGGAGGGACCGGGGAGCTGTTTTTT. Translation gives CASSYLAGGTGELFF.

CDR3 coding DNA: TGTGCCAGCGGAGGGGCTCTGAGCAATCAGCCCCAGCATTTT. Amino acids: CASGGALSNQPQHF. This chain links TRBV2 with TRBJ1-5; D is possibly TRBD1 (5 bases). This CDR3 has 14 amino acids. CDR1 and CDR2 from the germline V gene are SNHLY and FYNNEI. Between the trimmed V and J ends, which lost 8 bases and 1 base, there was a span of 12 bases.

The rearrangement links TRBV5-1 to TRBJ2-3; tentative D call: TRBD1 (5 bases). Germline loops: CDR1 SGHRS, CDR2 YFSETQ. Trimming took off 0 bases at V and 2 bases at J, with 10 bases between the two ends. CDR3 length equals 15 residues. In DNA form, the CDR3 reads TGCGCCAGCAGCTTGGAGGCCAGGGTCACAGATACGCAGTATTTT. Translation: CASSLEARVTDTQYF.

V is TRBV10-1 and J is TRBJ2-3; D unclear. The CDR3 length is 13 residues. The germline CDR1 and CDR2 sequences are WNHNN and SYGVQD (reference sequence). V lost 5 bases, J lost 6 bases, and 12 bases lay in between. CDR3 amino acids: CASSPGGKDTQYF. CDR3 nucleotide sequence: TGCGCCAGCAGTCCCGGCGGTAAGGATACGCAGTATTTT.

The chain recombines TRBV7-2 with TRBJ1-4; possibly TRBD1 for D (5 bases). Per the germline V gene, CDR1 is SGHTA and CDR2 is FQGNSA. Trimming removed 0 bases from V and 8 bases from J, with 13 bases in between. This CDR3 region has 15 residues. The DNA of the CDR3 is TGTGCCAGCAGCTTAGCGGGCACACAGGTCGAAAAACTGTTTTTT. This gives the protein CASSLAGTQVEKLFF.

A single count supports this clone. The chain employs TRBV5-1 and TRBJ2-3; D may be TRBD1 (7 bases). In germline, CDR1 is SGHRS, CDR2 YFSETQ. The CDR3 covers 18 residues. Trimming took off 2 bases at V and 3 bases at J, with 22 bases between the two ends. The CDR3 bases are TGCGCCAGCAGCTTCTTCAATAACCCAGGGGGGCGGACAGATACGCAGTATTTT. Encoded protein: CASSFFNNPGGRTDTQYF.

The V call is TRBV29-1, the J call TRBJ2-3; possible D gene TRBD1, 5 bases. V shed 2 bases and J shed 2 bases, with 8 bases lying between them. The CDR3 extends over 13 amino acids. The germline V gene has CDR1 SQVTM and CDR2 ANQGSEA. Here the CDR3 DNA reads TGCAGCGTTGAACAGGGCTACACAGATACGCAGTATTTT. Residues: CSVEQGYTDTQYF.

This clone was seen a single time. The chain employs TRBV4-1 and TRBJ1-2; 7 positions match TRBD1. The CDR3 is made up of 14 amino acids. After removal of 4 bases from V and 8 bases from J, the junction contained 10 bases not matched to a gene. The germline V gene has CDR1 MGHRA and CDR2 YSYEKL. DNA for the CDR3: TGCGCCAGCAGCCGAGAACAGGGGTTTGGGGGCTACACCTTC. Translation: CASSREQGFGGYTF.

The V and J genes are TRBV28 and TRBJ2-3; 10 positions match TRBD2. The CDR3 totals 15 residues. Germline trimming cut 6 bases from V and 2 bases from J; bases unmatched to any gene: 5. Germline V gives CDR1 MDHEN, CDR2 SYDVKM. The DNA of the CDR3 is TGTGCCAGCAGATCAAGCGGGGGGGTCACAGATACGCAGTATTTT. The encoded protein is CASRSSGGVTDTQYF.

This sequence joins TRBV7-6 and TRBJ2-5, with 8 bases matching TRBD2. V was pared by 2 bases and J by 4 bases, with 6 bases of the junction left unmatched. This CDR3 has 15 residues. Germline lookup yields CDR1 SGHVS and CDR2 FNYEAQ. Written as DNA, the CDR3 is TGTGCCAGCAGCTTATGGACTAGCCGGGGAGAGACCCAGTACTTC. Amino acids: CASSLWTSRGETQYF.

The rearrangement uses TRBV6-2 or TRBV6-3 and TRBJ1-3; D is ambiguous. In germline, CDR1 is MNHEY, CDR2 SVGEGT. Trimming left V 0 bases short and J 0 bases short, with 9 bases between. This CDR3 comprises 16 residues. CDR3 region: CASSYSPPSSGNTIYF. The DNA for the CDR3 is TGTGCCAGCAGTTACTCCCCCCCGAGCTCTGGAAACACCATATATTTT.

The chain combines TRBV28 with TRBJ2-7; 8 nucleotides align to TRBD1. From germline, CDR1 is MDHEN and CDR2 SYDVKM. This CDR3 has 16 amino acids. The trim removed 6 bases at V and 0 bases at J, leaving 10 bases unmatched. As DNA, the CDR3 is TGTGCCAGCAGACCCAACAGGGGGTCGAGCTCCTACGAGCAGTACGTC. Translated: CASRPNRGSSSYEQYV.

The rearrangement joins TRBV19 to TRBJ1-5; D is undetermined. This CDR3 is 21 amino acids long. V lost 7 bases to trimming and J lost 1 base, with 32 bases between them. The germline CDR1 and CDR2 sequences are LNHDA and SQIVND (reference sequence). The CDR3 loop reads CASTSMPTPGSRGISNQPQHF. For the CDR3, the DNA is TGTGCCAGTACCTCTATGCCCACCCCGGGATCCCGAGGGATAAGCAATCAGCCCCAGCATTTT.

V is TRBV24-1 and J is TRBJ2-1, with D maybe TRBD2 (5 bases). The V gene's germline CDR1 is KGHDR and CDR2 SFDVKD. Trimming stripped 1 base from V and 0 bases from J, with 9 bases between. The CDR3 is made up of 16 amino acids. CDR3 region: CATSDFSGSSYNEQFF. CDR3 bases: TGTGCCACCAGTGATTTTTCGGGGAGCTCCTACAATGAGCAGTTCTTC.

This rearrangement joins TRBV2 to TRBJ2-1; perhaps TRBD2 as D (5 bases). The V and J ends lost 5 bases and 7 bases respectively, with 15 bases between them. This CDR3 spans 14 amino acids. CDR1 and CDR2 from the germline V gene are SNHLY and FYNNEI. The CDR3 DNA reads TGTGCCAGCAGTTCTACGGGGTTGGGGAATGAGCAGTTCTTC. It encodes CASSSTGLGNEQFF.

This chain uses TRBV5-6 with TRBJ1-2; D may be TRBD1 (5 bases). Germline V gene data show CDR1 as SGHDT and CDR2 as YYEEEE. The CDR3 is 15 residues long. The V gene lost 0 bases and the J gene lost 3 bases, with 12 bases spanning the gap. The CDR3 spells CASSLDTGGDYGYTF. The DNA of the CDR3 is TGTGCCAGCAGCTTGGACACAGGCGGTGACTATGGCTACACCTTC.

This chain links TRBV3-1 (or the pseudogene TRBV3-2) with TRBJ2-2; 14 bases line up with TRBD2. CDR1 and CDR2 from the germline V gene are LGHDT and YNNKEL (reference sequence). CDR3 length equals 17 residues. Trimming took 2 bases from V and 5 from J; bases not matched to a gene: 4. This CDR3 is CASSQKRLAGGTGELFF. The DNA for the CDR3 is TGTGCCAGCAGCCAAAAGAGACTAGCGGGAGGGACCGGGGAGCTGTTTTTT.

The chain has TRBV6-4 and TRBJ2-3; D is possibly TRBD2 (6 bases). The CDR3 sequence is 15 residues long. The V end was cut by 0 bases, the J end by 6 bases, with 13 bases between. The germline gives CDR1 MRHNA, CDR2 SNTAGT. The CDR3: CASSDSGSESDTQYF. CDR3 DNA sequence: TGTGCCAGCAGTGACTCCGGGAGTGAATCCGATACGCAGTATTTT.